The entry below gives a single TCR beta chain sequence along with its context. A read error is possible here, since a much larger clone lies one base away. The sample is drawn from a study of T cells in Graves' hyperthyroidism and ophthalmopathy. Study details: Peripheral blood was obtained at initial diagnosis, preceding any treatment.

The germline CDR1 and CDR2 sequences are LGHDT and YNNKEL (reference sequence). The CDR3 spans 15 residues. Orbital computed tomography, thyroid ultrasound, serum thyroxine and TRAb, and clinical symptoms together informed the diagnoses. Fresh peripheral blood, approximately 10 ml, yielded the PBMCs. From RNA transcripts, TCR beta CDR3 regions were amplified. RT-PCR in the first round (using the HTBI primer set) targeted the TCR CDR3. TCRdb re-derived calls from the multiplex PCR reads in MiXCR, one entry per CDR3 protein. This table holds about 640,000 distinct CDR3 sequences, around 21% found once. This sequence originates from a man under 40 with Graves' ophthalmopathy. The J gene is TRBJ2-7, the V gene TRBV3-1; tentatively, D is TRBD2 (6 bases). Material for sequencing was blood. CDR3: CASRQGGGSAYEQYF. The CDR3 DNA sequence: TGTGCCAGCAGGCAAGGTGGAGGGTCAGCCTACGAGCAGTACTTC.